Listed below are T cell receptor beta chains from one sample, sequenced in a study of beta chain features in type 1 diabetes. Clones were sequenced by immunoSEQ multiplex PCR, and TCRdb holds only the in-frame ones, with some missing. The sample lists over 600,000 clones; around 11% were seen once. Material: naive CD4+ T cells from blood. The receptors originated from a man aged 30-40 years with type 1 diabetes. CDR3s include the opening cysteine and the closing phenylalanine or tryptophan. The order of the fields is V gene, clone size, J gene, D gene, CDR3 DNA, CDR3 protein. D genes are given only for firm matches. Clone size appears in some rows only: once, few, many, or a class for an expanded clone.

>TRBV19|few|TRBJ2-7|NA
TGTGCCAGTAGTATTGGGCAGATCTCCTACGAGCAGTACTTC
CASSIGQISYEQYF
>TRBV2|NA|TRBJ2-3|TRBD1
TGTGCCAGCAGTGAAAGGGCAGGGGGAAGCACAGATACGCAGTATTTT
CASSERAGGSTDTQYF
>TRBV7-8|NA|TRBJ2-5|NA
TGTGCCAGCAGCTTCCCACAGGGCGCCGAGACCCAGTACTTC
CASSFPQGAETQYF
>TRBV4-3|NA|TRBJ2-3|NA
TGCGCCAGCAGCCAAGGAGTTAGCACAGATACGCAGTATTTT
CASSQGVSTDTQYF
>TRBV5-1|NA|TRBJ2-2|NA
TGCGCCAGCAGCCCCGCGGGAAACACCGGGGAGCTGTTTTTT
CASSPAGNTGELFF
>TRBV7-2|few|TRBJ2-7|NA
TGTGCCAGCAGCTTAAGCAGGCTGACCTACGAGCAGTACTTC
CASSLSRLTYEQYF
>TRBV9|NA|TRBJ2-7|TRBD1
TGTGCCAGCGCGAGGGGGGACAGGAAGGGCGAGCAGTACTTC
CASARGDRKGEQYF
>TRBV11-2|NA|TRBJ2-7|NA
TGTGCCAGCAGCTTAGGCGGAACAGACCACTCCTACGAGCAGTACTTC
CASSLGGTDHSYEQYF
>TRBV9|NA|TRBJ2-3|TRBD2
TGTGCCAGCAGCGTAACCGGGACTAGCGGGGAGCGGGTAACAGATACGCAGTATTTT
CASSVTGTSGERVTDTQYF
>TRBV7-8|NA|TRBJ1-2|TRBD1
TGTGCCAGCAGCTTAGCAATACAGGGGGCGCAGGGTGGCTACACCTTC
CASSLAIQGAQGGYTF
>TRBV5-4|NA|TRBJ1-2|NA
TGTGCCAGCAGTTCGGTACCTCTCTATGGCTACACCTTC
CASSSVPLYGYTF
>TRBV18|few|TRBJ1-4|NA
TGTGCCAGCTCATTACGGACGGGAGTTCGTGAAAAACTGTTTTTT
CASSLRTGVREKLFF
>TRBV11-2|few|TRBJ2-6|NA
TGTGCCAGCAGCTGGGGAGTATCTGGGGCCAACGTCCTGACTTTC
CASSWGVSGANVLTF
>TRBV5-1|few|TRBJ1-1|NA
TGCGCCAGCAGCTTGGTAGGAGGGAACACTGAAGCTTTCTTT
CASSLVGGNTEAFF
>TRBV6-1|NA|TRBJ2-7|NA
TGTGCCAGCAGGGGATCTATTTGGGGGTACGAGCAGTACTTC
CASRGSIWGYEQYF
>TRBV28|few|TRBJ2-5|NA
TGTGCCAGCCTAGACAATCGGGGGGCGGGATTGGAGACCCAGTACTTC
CASLDNRGAGLETQYF
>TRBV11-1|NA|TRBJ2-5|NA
TGTGCCAGCAGCTGGACTGAGCAAGAGACCCAGTACTTC
CASSWTEQETQYF
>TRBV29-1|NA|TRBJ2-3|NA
TGCAGCGTTGAGGGGTACACAGATACGCAGTATTTT
CSVEGYTDTQYF
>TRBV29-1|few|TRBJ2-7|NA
TGCAGCGCCTCCGCTCAGTCCTACGAGCAGTACTTC
CSASAQSYEQYF
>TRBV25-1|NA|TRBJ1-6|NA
TGTGCCAGCAGTGACGCCATGAGCTCCTATAATTCACCCCTCCACTTT
CASSDAMSSYNSPLHF
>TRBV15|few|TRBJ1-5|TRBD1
TGTGCCACCAGCAGAGATGACAGGGGGAATCAGCCCCAGCATTTT
CATSRDDRGNQPQHF
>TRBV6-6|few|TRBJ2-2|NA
TGTGCCAGCAGACCCGGGTCCCCCGGGGAGCTGTTTTTT
CASRPGSPGELFF
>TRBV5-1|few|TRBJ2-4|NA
TGCGCCAGCAGCTCCGGACGTGAAGGGGACATTCAGTACTTC
CASSSGREGDIQYF
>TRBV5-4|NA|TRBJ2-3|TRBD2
TGTGCCAGCAGCCTCTCGGGACTAGCGGGCACAGATACGCAGTATTTT
CASSLSGLAGTDTQYF
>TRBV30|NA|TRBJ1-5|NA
TGTGCCTGGAGTGTAAGAGGAAGGAGGAGCAATCAGCCCCAGCATTTT
CAWSVRGRRSNQPQHF
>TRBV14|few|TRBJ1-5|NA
TGTGCCACCCCGGGGCGCAGAAATCAGCCCCAGCATTTT
CATPGRRNQPQHF
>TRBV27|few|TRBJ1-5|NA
TGTGCCAGCACCCCCGGAGCAGGATTCAATCAGCCCCAGCATTTT
CASTPGAGFNQPQHF
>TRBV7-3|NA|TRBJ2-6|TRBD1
TGTGCCAGCAGCGAACAGGGGTCGAACTCTGGGGCCAACGTCCTGACTTTC
CASSEQGSNSGANVLTF
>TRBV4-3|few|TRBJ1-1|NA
TGCGCCAGCAGCCAGCGGTACAGAGTCCCCGGTGAAGCTTTCTTT
CASSQRYRVPGEAFF
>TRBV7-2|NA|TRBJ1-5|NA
TGTGCCAGCAGCTTAACGAGCATCAGCAATCAGCCCCAGCATTTT
CASSLTSISNQPQHF
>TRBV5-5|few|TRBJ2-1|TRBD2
TGTGCCAGCAGCTTCCAAGCGGGGGGGCTCGGTGAGCAGTTCTTC
CASSFQAGGLGEQFF
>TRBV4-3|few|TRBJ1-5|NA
TGCGCCAGCAGCCAAGGGGACCAAAGCAATCAGCCCCAGCATTTT
CASSQGDQSNQPQHF
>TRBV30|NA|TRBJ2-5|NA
TGTGCCTGGAATCCCCAGCAAAGCGGGACCCAGTACTTC
CAWNPQQSGTQYF
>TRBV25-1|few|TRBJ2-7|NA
TGTGCCAGCACCCCGGTTGTGGACACCGGAATCACCTACGAGCAGTACTTC
CASTPVVDTGITYEQYF
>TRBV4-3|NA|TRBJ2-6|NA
TGCGCCAGCAGCCAAGAGCCCCACGGACTATCTGGGGCCAACGTCCTGACTTTC
CASSQEPHGLSGANVLTF
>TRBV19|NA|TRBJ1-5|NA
TGTGCCAGTTCGAGTGAGGGCAATCAGCCCCAGCATTTT
CASSSEGNQPQHF
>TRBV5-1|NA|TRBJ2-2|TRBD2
TGCGCCAGCAGCTTGACCCTAGCGGGGGTTTTATTAAACACCGGGGAGCTGTTTTTT
CASSLTLAGVLLNTGELFF
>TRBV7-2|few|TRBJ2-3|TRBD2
TGTGCCAGCAGCACCCGGACTAGCGGGGGTTCAGATACGCAGTATTTT
CASSTRTSGGSDTQYF
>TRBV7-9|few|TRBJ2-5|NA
TGTGCCAGCAGCTTAGCGCTGGCTAACCAAGAGACCCAGTACTTC
CASSLALANQETQYF
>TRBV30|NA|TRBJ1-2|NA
TGTGCCTGGAGTGGAGGCTATGGCTACACCTTC
CAWSGGYGYTF
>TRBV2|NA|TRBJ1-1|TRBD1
TGTGCCAGCAGTTTTGGACAGGGAGGTACTGAAGCTTTCTTT
CASSFGQGGTEAFF